A selection of T cell receptor beta chains follows, all from one sample in a study of shared clonotypes between healthy human individuals. The table came from immunoSEQ multiplex PCR; TCRdb's copy has only in-frame clones and leaves some out. The sample includes some 1 million clones, about 76% of them seen just once. The sample consisted of memory CD4+ T cells sorted from blood. These receptors were taken from a man in his late teens or twenties in good health. Each CDR3 is given with its conserved first and last residue. The order of the fields is clone size, V gene, D gene, J gene, CDR3 DNA, CDR3 protein. A D gene is named only where the DNA matches it firmly. Only part of the rows carry a size: once, few, many, or a class if the clone is expanded.

>once|TRBV4-3|.|TRBJ1-2
TGCGCCAGCAGCCAACAAGCCGGGGGGGGCTATGGCTACACCTTC
CASSQQAGGGYGYTF
>few|TRBV28|.|TRBJ1-5
TGTGCCAGCAGGGAATATAGCAATCAGCCCCAGCATTTT
CASREYSNQPQHF
>.|TRBV5-1|.|TRBJ2-7
TGCGCCAGCAGCTCCCCAACCTACGAGCAGTACTTC
CASSSPTYEQYF
>few|TRBV7-2|.|TRBJ2-7
TGTGCCAGCAGCCCCAGCTATGGTACCTACGAGCAGTACTTC
CASSPSYGTYEQYF
>once|TRBV18|.|TRBJ2-5
TGTGCCAGCTCACCACCGGCAAAAGGGGAGACCCAGTACTTC
CASSPPAKGETQYF
>few|TRBV7-2|.|TRBJ2-7
TGTGCCAGCAGCTTAGCGGGCAATACCCTCTACGAGCAGTACTTC
CASSLAGNTLYEQYF
>.|TRBV4-1|.|TRBJ1-1
TGCGCCAGCAGCCAAGGGTCCCGGGGTTTAGGGGAAACTGAAGCTTTCTTT
CASSQGSRGLGETEAFF
>.|TRBV30|.|TRBJ2-7
TGTGCCTGGAGTGTGGGCAGCTCCTACGAGCAGTACTTC
CAWSVGSSYEQYF
>.|TRBV5-1|TRBD1|TRBJ1-6
TGCGCCAGCAGCTTGGGGGACAGACTTGGGTCTTCACCCCTCCACTTT
CASSLGDRLGSSPLHF
>once|TRBV30|.|TRBJ1-5
TGTGCCTGGCAAAGTGGTAGCAATCAGCCCCAGCATTTT
CAWQSGSNQPQHF
>.|TRBV7-8|TRBD2|TRBJ2-3
TGTGCCAGCAGCCCCAAACTAGCGGGAGAACCGGAATGGGGGAATACGCAGTATTTT
CASSPKLAGEPEWGNTQYF
>.|TRBV5-1|TRBD2|TRBJ2-7
TGCGCCAGCAGCTTGACCACTAGCGTAGGCTCCTACGAGCAGTACTTC
CASSLTTSVGSYEQYF
>.|TRBV27|.|TRBJ2-7
TGTGCCAGCAGTTTATCGGTGGTGGGCTCCTACGAGCAGTACTTC
CASSLSVVGSYEQYF
>.|TRBV29-1|TRBD1|TRBJ2-1
TGCAGCGTCGGAGCCCAGGGGGCCAATGAGCAGTTCTTC
CSVGAQGANEQFF
>.|TRBV9|.|TRBJ2-2
TGTGCCAGCAGCGTAACCCCAAACACCGGGGAGCTGTTTTTT
CASSVTPNTGELFF
>.|TRBV7-2|.|TRBJ2-5
TGTGCCAGCAGCTTAGCGGGGGTGCAAGAGACCCAGTACTTC
CASSLAGVQETQYF
>.|TRBV28|.|TRBJ1-4
TGTGCCAGCAGCCCCCCTTGGGCAGGCCTATTGAAAACGGTGTTTTTT
CASSPPWAGLLKTVFF
>.|TRBV7-3|TRBD1|TRBJ1-5
TGTGCCAGCAGCGACAGGGCCGGGGGTACCCAGCATTTT
CASSDRAGGTQHF
>.|TRBV27|.|TRBJ1-5
TGTGCCAGCAGTTTAATGGGATTAATAGATCAGCCCCAGCATTTT
CASSLMGLIDQPQHF
>.|TRBV2|.|TRBJ2-7
TGTGCCAGCAGTGGTAGCAGACGGTACGAGCAGTACTTC
CASSGSRRYEQYF
>.|TRBV7-9|.|TRBJ2-4
TGTGCCAGCAGCTCGGGCAGGGGCGAAGGAAACATTCAGTACTTC
CASSSGRGEGNIQYF
>.|TRBV7-2|.|TRBJ1-4
TGTGCCAGCAGCAACTACCCTAATGTCGAAAAACTGTTTTTT
CASSNYPNVEKLFF
>.|TRBV7-9|.|TRBJ1-6
TGTGCCAGCAGCCAGGACGGGACTGCCCCCCTCCACTTT
CASSQDGTAPLHF